This T cell receptor (beta chain) was identified in a study of cytomegalovirus exposure and HLA in healthy donors. PCR primers comprised 60 Vbeta and 13 Jbeta primers. The method was immunoSEQ multiplex PCR; TCRdb's version includes in-frame clones alone and lacks a portion of them. The sample has 70,000 to 95,000 clones, 62% seen once. Study results and caveats: Segments of the TCR beta V type were, in most cases, productive about 87% or about 30% of the time in an earlier analysis.

Comment on this clone: What it recognizes is unknown.

Healthy bone marrow donors made up the donor group. The CDR3 is made up of 15 amino acids. The germline V gene encodes CDR1 SGHDT and CDR2 YYEEEE. After removal of 4 bases from V and 4 bases from J, the junction contained 10 bases not matched to a gene. Sequencing input: PBMCs. The V call is TRBV5-6, the J call TRBJ2-5, with TRBD1 matching 7 bases. This TCR derives from a woman in her 30s in good health and CMV-seropositive. Here the CDR3 DNA reads TGTGCCAGCAGCAAGCAACAGGGGATCGGAGAGACCCAGTACTTC. It translates to CASSKQQGIGETQYF.